This T cell receptor (beta chain) was identified in a study of T cell responses to AZD1222 COVID-19 vaccine. The study's findings and limits: Of the AZD1222 recipients, only five to seven were seropositive at baseline. Clonal diversity was possibly underestimated; the donors were predominantly white British and more often female.

In this sample, this clone turned up once. The antigen is undetermined. The assay was immunoSEQ multiplex PCR, and TCRdb's table has in-frame clones only and misses some. This sample yields 110,000 or so clones, of which 90% to 95% are seen a single time; 7.5% belongs to the top ten. The germline V gene has CDR1 LNHDA and CDR2 SQIVND (reference sequence). The junction had 16 bases not matched to a gene; V was cut back by 6 bases and J by 4 bases. The CDR3 sequence is 17 residues long. V usage is TRBV19 and J usage is TRBJ1-2, with TRBD1 identical over 8 bases. Sequencing used peripheral blood, obtained on day 0 of AZD1222 vaccination. The TCR originated in an adult in good health. In DNA, the CDR3 is TGTGCCAGTAGACCCCCTCCAGGACAGGGATTTTTCTATGGCTACACCTTC. Protein: CASRPPPGQGFFYGYTF.